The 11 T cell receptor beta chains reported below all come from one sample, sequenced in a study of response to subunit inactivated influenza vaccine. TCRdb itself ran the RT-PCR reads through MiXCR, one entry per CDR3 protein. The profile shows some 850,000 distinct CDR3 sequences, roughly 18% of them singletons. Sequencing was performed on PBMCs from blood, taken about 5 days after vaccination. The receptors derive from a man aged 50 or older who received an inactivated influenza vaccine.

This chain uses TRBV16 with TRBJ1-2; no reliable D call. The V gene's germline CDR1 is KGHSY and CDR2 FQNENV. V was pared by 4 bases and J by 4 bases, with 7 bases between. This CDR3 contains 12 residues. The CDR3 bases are TGTGCCAGCAGCCCGAGTACCTATGGCTACACCTTC. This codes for CASSPSTYGYTF.

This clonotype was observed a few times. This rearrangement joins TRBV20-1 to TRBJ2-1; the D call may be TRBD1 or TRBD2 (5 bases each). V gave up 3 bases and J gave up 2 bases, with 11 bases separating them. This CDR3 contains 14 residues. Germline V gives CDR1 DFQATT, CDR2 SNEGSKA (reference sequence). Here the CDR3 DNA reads TGCAGTGCTAGGGGACCAATCCCCTACAATGAGCAGTTCTTC. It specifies CSARGPIPYNEQFF.

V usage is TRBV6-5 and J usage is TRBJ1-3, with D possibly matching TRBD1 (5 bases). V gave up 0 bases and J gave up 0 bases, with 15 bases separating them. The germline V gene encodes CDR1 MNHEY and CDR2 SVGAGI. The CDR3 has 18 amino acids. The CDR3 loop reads CASSYSRGRPGSGNTIYF. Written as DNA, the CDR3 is TGTGCCAGCAGTTACTCGAGGGGCAGGCCAGGCTCTGGAAACACCATATATTTT.

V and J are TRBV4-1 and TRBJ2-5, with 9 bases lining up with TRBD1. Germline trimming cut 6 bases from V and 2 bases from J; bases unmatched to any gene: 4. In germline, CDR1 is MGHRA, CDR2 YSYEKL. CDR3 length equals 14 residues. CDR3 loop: CASRRQGGQETQYF. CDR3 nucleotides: TGCGCCAGCAGGCGACAGGGGGGACAAGAGACCCAGTACTTC.

CDR3 amino acids: CASRPGIGQIYEQYF. CDR3 in DNA: TGTGCCAGCAGACCTGGGATTGGGCAGATCTACGAGCAGTACTTC. The chain uses TRBV28 and TRBJ2-7; the D is unclear. Trimming removed 6 bases at V and 3 bases at J, with 18 bases between. CDR1 is MDHEN, CDR2 SYDVKM, per germline. The CDR3 contains 15 residues.

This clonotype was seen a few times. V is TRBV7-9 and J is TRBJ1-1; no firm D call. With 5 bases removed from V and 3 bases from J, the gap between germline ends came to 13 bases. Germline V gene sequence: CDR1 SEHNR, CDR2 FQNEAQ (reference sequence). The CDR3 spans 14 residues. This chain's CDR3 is CASSPYIEHTEAFF. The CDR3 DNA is TGTGCCAGCAGCCCTTACATCGAACACACTGAAGCTTTCTTT.

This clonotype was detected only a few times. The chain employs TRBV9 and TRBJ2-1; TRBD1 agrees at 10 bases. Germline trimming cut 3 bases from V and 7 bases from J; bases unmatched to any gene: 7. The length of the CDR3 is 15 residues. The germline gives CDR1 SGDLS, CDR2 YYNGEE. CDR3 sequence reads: CASSARQGAANEQFF. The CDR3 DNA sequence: TGTGCCAGCAGCGCGCGACAGGGGGCTGCGAATGAGCAGTTCTTC. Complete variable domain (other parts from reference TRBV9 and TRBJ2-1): DSGVTQTPKHLITATGQRVTLRCSPRSGDLSVYWYQQSLDQGLQFLIQYYNGEERAKGNILERFSAQQFPDLHSELNLSSLELGDSALYFCASSARQGAANEQFFGPGTRLTVL.

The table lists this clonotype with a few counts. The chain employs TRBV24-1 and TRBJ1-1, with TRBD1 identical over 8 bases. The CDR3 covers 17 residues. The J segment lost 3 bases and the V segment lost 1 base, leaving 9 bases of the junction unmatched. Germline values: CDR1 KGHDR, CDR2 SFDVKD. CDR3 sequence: CATSDFSDRGGDTEAFF. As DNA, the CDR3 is TGTGCCACCAGTGATTTTTCTGACAGGGGAGGGGACACTGAAGCTTTCTTT.

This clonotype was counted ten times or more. CDR3 region: CASSPGQFYGYTF. The DNA for the CDR3 is TGTGCCAGCAGCCCGGGACAGTTCTATGGCTACACCTTC. This chain joins TRBV6-6 and TRBJ1-2; TRBD1 aligns across 7 bases. The CDR3 has 13 residues. Losses at the gene ends were 6 bases for V and 4 bases for J; bases not matched to a gene: 5. Germline V gene lookup returns CDR1 MNHNY and CDR2 SVGAGI (reference sequence).

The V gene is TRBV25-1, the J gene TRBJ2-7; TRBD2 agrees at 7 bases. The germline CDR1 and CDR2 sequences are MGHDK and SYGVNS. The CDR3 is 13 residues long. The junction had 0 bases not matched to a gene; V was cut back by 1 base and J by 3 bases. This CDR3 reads CASSEWGGYEQYF. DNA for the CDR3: TGTGCCAGCAGTGAATGGGGGGGCTACGAGCAGTACTTC.

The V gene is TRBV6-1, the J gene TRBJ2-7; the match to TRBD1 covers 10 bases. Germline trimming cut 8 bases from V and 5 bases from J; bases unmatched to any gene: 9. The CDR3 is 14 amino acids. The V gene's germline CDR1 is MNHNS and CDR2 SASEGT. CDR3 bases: TGTGCCAGCCTGGACAGGGGGGCAATCCACGAGCAGTACTTC. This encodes CASLDRGAIHEQYF.